This TCR beta chain was captured by sequencing in a study of T cell repertoires in cytomegalovirus infection. About the research overall: Signatures in public TCR beta sequences pointed to both CMV infection and matching HLA type. Study-wide findings and caveats: Summed frequency of public TCR beta families distinguished CMV carriers with the relevant HLA.

CDR3 length: 16 amino acids. V lost 2 bases and J 4 bases, leaving 14 bases between the germline ends. CDR1 and CDR2 (germline): SGHTA, FQGNSA. A note on this clonotype: As yet, its antigen is unknown.

TCRdb processed the reads anew with MiXCR; each CDR3 protein has one entry. This table has 55,000 to 85,000 distinct CDR3 sequences, 4% appearing once. This clonotype was sampled from a human donor in good health (CMV status not recorded). Some clones in this sample may be carry-over from other donors' samples. The chain links TRBV7-2 to TRBJ2-2; D perhaps matches TRBD2 (7 bases). The specimen was PBMCs. The CDR3 region has the DNA TGTGCCAGCAGCTTACGCCGGGGGGCGGGCACCGGGGAGCTGTTTTTT. It codes for CASSLRRGAGTGELFF.